The 25 T cell receptor beta chains below come from one sample, sequenced in a study of neurological immune-mediated disorders. TCRdb used MiXCR to reprocess the 5' RACE reads, holding one entry per CDR3 protein. Among 39,000 or so distinct CDR3 sequences listed, about 4.8% were seen once. Sequencing was done on a sample of CD4+ T cells from blood. Source of these receptors: a man between 18 and 29 years old in good health.

This clonotype was found many times. The V gene is TRBV5-1, the J gene TRBJ2-6, with D hard to call. Trimming removed 5 bases at V and 0 bases at J, with 6 bases between. Germline V CDR1 and CDR2: SGHRS, YFSETQ. The CDR3 spans 14 residues. CDR3 sequence reads: CASSISSGANVLTF. The CDR3 region has the DNA TGCGCCAGCAGTATAAGCTCTGGGGCCAACGTCCTGACTTTC.

In its sample, this clonotype was seen many times. The chain uses TRBV7-9 and TRBJ2-7; D not certain. Trimming shortened V by 3 bases and J by 2 bases, and 5 bases separated the two germline ends. In germline, CDR1 is SEHNR, CDR2 FQNEAQ (reference sequence). The CDR3 sequence is 12 residues long. The CDR3 region is CASSFSAYEQYF. For the CDR3, the DNA is TGTGCCAGCAGCTTCTCTGCCTACGAGCAGTACTTC.

This clonotype was recorded many times. The chain couples TRBV5-1 to TRBJ2-4, with D perhaps given as TRBD1 or TRBD2 (5 bases each). The CDR3 consists of 16 residues. Germline CDR1 reads SGHRS; CDR2 reads YFSETQ. The V and J ends lost 4 bases and 0 bases respectively, with 14 bases between them. CDR3 region: CASSGRGLLAKNIQYF. CDR3 in DNA: TGCGCCAGCAGCGGACGGGGCTTACTAGCCAAAAACATTCAGTACTTC.

This clonotype was counted only a few times. The J gene is TRBJ2-2, the V gene TRBV18, with D maybe TRBD1 (6 bases). V lost 8 bases and J 3 bases, leaving 7 bases between the germline ends. The CDR3 has 12 amino acids. From germline, CDR1 is KGHSH and CDR2 LQKENI. The CDR3 here is CASRTDTGELFF. CDR3 nucleotides: TGTGCCAGCCGGACAGACACCGGGGAGCTGTTTTTT.

This clonotype was detected ten times or more. The rearrangement joins TRBV3-1 to TRBJ1-4; maybe TRBD1 (5 bases). The CDR3 is made up of 16 amino acids. V was cut by 1 base and J by 7 bases, with 16 bases left in between. Looked up from germline, CDR1 is LGHDT and CDR2 is YNNKEL (reference sequence). In DNA form, the CDR3 reads TGTGCCAGCAGCCAAGGAGGGAGGGGACCGACTGAAAAACTGTTTTTT. Encoded protein: CASSQGGRGPTEKLFF.

This clonotype was seen many times. This chain connects TRBV12-3 or TRBV12-4 to TRBJ1-4; no clear D gene. The CDR3 has 14 amino acids. The V gene lost 7 bases and the J gene lost 7 bases, with 16 bases spanning the gap. The CDR3 loop is CASIRAPGGEKLFF. The CDR3 nucleotides read TGTGCCAGCATCCGCGCCCCCGGAGGTGAAAAACTGTTTTTT.

This clonotype showed up many times. The chain is built from TRBV25-1 and TRBJ2-5, with D perhaps being TRBD1 or TRBD2 (5 bases each). Per germline, CDR1 MGHDK and CDR2 SYGVNS. This CDR3 region has 13 residues. The germline V and J ends were trimmed by 6 bases and 5 bases, with 13 bases remaining between them. CDR3 region: CASRDIWGETQYF. The DNA for the CDR3 is TGTGCCAGCAGGGACATTTGGGGGGAGACCCAGTACTTC.

The table lists this clonotype with many counts. The chain links TRBV6-5 to TRBJ1-3, with 8 bases identical to TRBD1. Per germline, CDR1 MNHEY and CDR2 SVGAGI. V shed 9 bases and J 8 bases; nucleotides not matched to a gene: 12. The length of the CDR3 is 14 residues. CDR3 sequence: CASSRGQVADTIYF. The CDR3 DNA reads TGTGCCAGTTCCAGGGGGCAGGTTGCGGACACCATATATTTT.

This clonotype was seen only a few times. The chain uses TRBV5-1 and TRBJ2-7; D possibly corresponds to TRBD1 (6 bases). V was pared by 6 bases and J by 0 bases, with 16 bases between. Germline CDR1 SGHRS, CDR2 YFSETQ. This CDR3 region has 15 residues. As DNA, the CDR3 is TGCGCCAGCACCAGGGGAGAGGTCCTCTCCTACGAGCAGTACTTC. This translates into CASTRGEVLSYEQYF.

This clonotype appeared a few times. The rearrangement uses TRBV5-1 and TRBJ1-1; D is unresolved. Germline V lookup: CDR1 SGHRS, CDR2 YFSETQ. V shed 1 base and J shed 2 bases, with 9 bases lying between them. The CDR3 covers 14 residues. CDR3 protein: CASSLIGENTEAFF. The CDR3 nucleotides are TGCGCCAGCAGCTTGATCGGGGAAAACACTGAAGCTTTCTTT.

At least ten counts were recorded for this clonotype. J is TRBJ2-7 and V is TRBV12-3 or TRBV12-4; 7 positions agree with TRBD1. This CDR3 region has 16 residues. J gave up 2 bases and V 5 bases, and 12 bases lay outside the gene matches. CDR3 sequence reads: CASSPGGQLMPYEQYF. The CDR3 bases are TGTGCCAGCAGTCCAGGGGGTCAGTTGATGCCCTACGAGCAGTACTTC.

This clonotype has a count of ten or more. The chain employs TRBV5-1 and TRBJ1-1; D ambiguous. Trimming pared 3 bases from V and 2 bases from J, leaving 8 bases between. Germline loops: CDR1 SGHRS, CDR2 YFSETQ. This CDR3 has 13 amino acids. The CDR3 sequence: CASSWTDNTEAFF. CDR3 DNA sequence: TGCGCCAGCAGCTGGACGGATAACACTGAAGCTTTCTTT.

This clonotype showed up many times. This chain links TRBV6-5 with TRBJ1-6; D call uncertain. Trimming stripped 6 bases from V and 6 bases from J, with 12 bases between. CDR1 is MNHEY and CDR2 is SVGAGI in the germline V gene. CDR3 length: 14 amino acids. The CDR3 is CASRLDGINSPLHF. CDR3 nucleotides: TGTGCCAGCAGGCTAGACGGGATTAATTCACCCCTCCACTTT.

This clonotype has only a few counts. The CDR3 nucleotides are TGCGCCAGCAGCCCTCCGGCGCGAGGGGCCAACGTCCTGACTTTC. This translates into CASSPPARGANVLTF. The rearrangement uses TRBV5-1 and TRBJ2-6, with D unresolved. The V gene lost 4 bases and the J gene lost 4 bases, with 12 bases spanning the gap. This CDR3 is 15 amino acids long. Germline lookup yields CDR1 SGHRS and CDR2 YFSETQ. The complete variable domain, with remaining parts taken from reference TRBV5-1 and TRBJ2-6, reads KAGVTQTPRYLIKTRGQQVTLSCSPISGHRSVSWYQQTPGQGLQFLFEYFSETQRNKGNFPGRFSGRQFSNSRSEMNVSTLELGDSALYLCASSPPARGANVLTFGAGSRLTVL.

This clonotype was recorded at least ten times. The rearrangement uses TRBV20-1 and TRBJ2-1, with 9 bases fitting TRBD1. This CDR3 has 15 amino acids. V shed 6 bases, J shed 0 bases, and the junction held 6 bases outside the gene matches. Germline CDR1 is DFQATT and CDR2 is SNEGSKA (reference sequence). The CDR3 DNA is TGCAGTGCATTGACAGGGGGGGACTCCTACAATGAGCAGTTCTTC. It specifies CSALTGGDSYNEQFF.

This clonotype was counted many times. J is TRBJ2-7 and V is TRBV5-1; 8 bases agree with TRBD1. The CDR3 consists of 15 residues. Germline-derived CDR1 and CDR2 are SGHRS and YFSETQ. The trim removed 4 bases at V and 2 bases at J, leaving 8 bases unmatched. The CDR3 loop is CASSISGTGTYEQYF. The DNA of the CDR3 is TGCGCCAGCAGCATCTCCGGGACAGGCACCTACGAGCAGTACTTC.

This clonotype came up many times. This chain connects TRBV10-2 to TRBJ2-7; 9 nucleotides align to TRBD2. Germline assignment: CDR1 WSHSY and CDR2 SAAADI. J lost 4 bases, V lost 6 bases, and 7 bases had no gene match. CDR3 length equals 14 residues. The CDR3 DNA follows: TGCGCCAGCAGAGATATGCGGGGGGGGTACGAGCAGTACTTC. The encoded protein is CASRDMRGGYEQYF.

At least ten counts were recorded for this clonotype. The J gene is TRBJ1-1, the V gene TRBV20-1; no clear D. The CDR3 totals 14 residues. Germline V CDR1 and CDR2: DFQATT, SNEGSKA (reference sequence). With 0 bases removed from V and 0 bases from J, the gap between germline ends came to 8 bases. In nucleotides, the CDR3 is TGCAGTGCTAGAGAGGGTGGAGTGAACACTGAAGCTTTCTTT. It yields the protein CSAREGGVNTEAFF.

The sample holds many counts of this clonotype. The chain joins TRBV5-1 to TRBJ2-7, with a tentative D call TRBD2 (5 bases). Germline CDR1 reads SGHRS; CDR2 reads YFSETQ. This CDR3 spans 15 amino acids. The V end lost 1 base, the J end lost 1 base, and 12 bases lay between the germline ends. The CDR3 region has the DNA TGCGCCAGCAGCTTGTTATCGGGGTTTTCCTACGAGCAGTACTTC. Translated, it gives CASSLLSGFSYEQYF.

This clonotype was detected many times. The V gene is TRBV29-1, the J gene TRBJ1-1; D may be TRBD1 (5 bases). There are 12 residues in the CDR3. Trimming removed 3 bases from V and 7 bases from J, with 12 bases in between. In germline, CDR1 is SQVTM, CDR2 ANQGSEA. CDR3 sequence: CSVDPGGIEAFF. The CDR3 DNA follows: TGCAGCGTTGACCCTGGGGGGATTGAAGCTTTCTTT.

This clonotype was observed many times. The rearrangement links TRBV7-2 to TRBJ1-2, with 10 nucleotides matching TRBD1. V dropped 2 bases and J dropped 7; count of bases not matched to a gene: 4. There are 14 residues in the CDR3. The germline V gene encodes CDR1 SGHTA and CDR2 FQGNSA. Here the CDR3 DNA reads TGTGCCAGCAGCTTAATGGGACAGGGGAGTGGCTACACCTTC. It translates to CASSLMGQGSGYTF.

Details on this clonotype: At one end the junction does not follow the germline gene, possibly because of a read error. The rearrangement links TRBV5-1 to TRBJ1-2; 10 nucleotides agree with TRBD1. In germline, CDR1 is SGHRS, CDR2 YFSETQ. The CDR3 spans 14 residues. CDR3 amino acids: CTRSLGQGNDGYTF. The CDR3 region has the DNA TGCACCAGAAGCTTGGGACAGGGGAATGATGGCTACACCTTC. Variable domain in full (rest from reference TRBV5-1 and TRBJ1-2): KAGVTQTPRYLIKTRGQQVTLSCSPISGHRSVSWYQQTPGQGLQFLFEYFSETQRNKGNFPGRFSGRQFSNSRSEMNVSTLELGDSALYLCTRSLGQGNDGYTFGSGTRLTVV.

This clonotype was seen repeatedly, ten times or more. The V call is TRBV5-1, the J call TRBJ1-5; D is possibly TRBD1 (5 bases). Trimming cost V 4 bases and J 0 bases, with 17 bases left between them. Germline CDR1 is SGHRS and CDR2 is YFSETQ. The length of the CDR3 is 17 residues. CDR3 sequence reads: CASSPGNSGHSNQPQHF. For the CDR3, the DNA is TGCGCCAGCAGCCCGGGGAACTCGGGGCATAGCAATCAGCCCCAGCATTTT.

In its sample, this clonotype is medium-sized. The chain couples TRBV15 to TRBJ1-5; D might be TRBD1 (5 bases). The germline V gene has CDR1 LNHNV and CDR2 YYDKDF (reference sequence). The length of the CDR3 is 15 residues. The V gene lost 0 bases and the J gene lost 5 bases, with 11 bases spanning the gap. The CDR3 region is CATSRDLGVDQPQHF. In DNA form, the CDR3 reads TGTGCCACCAGCAGAGATTTGGGGGTCGATCAGCCCCAGCATTTT.

This clonotype was seen repeatedly, ten times or more. This sequence joins TRBV2 and TRBJ2-3; 7 bases line up with TRBD1. V was pared by 7 bases and J by 2 bases, with 6 bases of the junction left unmatched. Germline CDR1 reads SNHLY; CDR2 reads FYNNEI. The CDR3 length is 14 residues. CDR3 sequence (DNA): TGTGCCAGCAAGCTGGGACAGATCACAGATACGCAGTATTTT. Its translation: CASKLGQITDTQYF.